The present entry profiles one T cell receptor beta chain with its context. The source of the sample is a study of T cell responses to AZD1222 COVID-19 vaccine. The germline V gene encodes CDR1 SNHLY and CDR2 FYNNEI. V was pared by 11 bases and J by 5 bases, with 15 bases between. CDR3 length: 12 residues. Generated by immunoSEQ multiplex PCR, the TCRdb table keeps only in-frame clones and is missing some. Of about 190,000 clones listed, around 90% were seen once; the top ten hold 3.6%. The source is an adult who received the MenACWY meningococcal vaccine as a control. The rearrangement links TRBV2 to TRBJ1-1; D is ambiguous. Material: peripheral blood, obtained 28 days after the second dose of the MenACWY control vaccine. As DNA, the CDR3 is TGTGCCGGCGTGGTTGGGGTTACTGAAGCTTTCTTT. Its protein is CAGVVGVTEAFF.